The clone carrying this TCR beta chain showed up just a few times. Its antigen is undetermined. V trimming: 5 bases; J trimming: 9 bases; junction bases outside the gene matches: 6. CDR3 length: 14 amino acids. Unique molecular identifiers tagged the TCR beta cDNA libraries. Some 500,000 cDNA molecules were obtained from about 0.98 to 11 million T cells. TCRdb ran MiXCR on the PCR reads and lists one entry per CDR3 protein. The sample lists around 500,000 distinct CDR3 sequences; around 36% were seen once. This record belongs to a study of post-analysis software for immune sequencing data. Study context: Multiple sclerosis in the patients followed relapsing-remitting, secondary progressive and progressive-relapsing courses.

Notes on the study in general: Strong co-clustering by F measure was evident for samples that had been prepared in the same batch. A significant reduction in normalized Chao1 diversity was observed in multiple sclerosis patients versus controls. Elevated frequency relative to controls characterized roughly 5 TRBV segments in patients, TRBV5-6, TRBV5-1 and TRBV20-1 among them.

The chain recombines TRBV12-3 or TRBV12-4 with TRBJ1-6, with 8 bases fitting TRBD1. Material: blood. The clonotype was recovered from a girl aged 2 to 17 with multiple sclerosis. CDR3 loop: CASSRTGTGSPLHF. CDR3 nucleotides: TGTGCCAGCAGTCGGACAGGGACGGGTTCACCCCTCCACTTT.